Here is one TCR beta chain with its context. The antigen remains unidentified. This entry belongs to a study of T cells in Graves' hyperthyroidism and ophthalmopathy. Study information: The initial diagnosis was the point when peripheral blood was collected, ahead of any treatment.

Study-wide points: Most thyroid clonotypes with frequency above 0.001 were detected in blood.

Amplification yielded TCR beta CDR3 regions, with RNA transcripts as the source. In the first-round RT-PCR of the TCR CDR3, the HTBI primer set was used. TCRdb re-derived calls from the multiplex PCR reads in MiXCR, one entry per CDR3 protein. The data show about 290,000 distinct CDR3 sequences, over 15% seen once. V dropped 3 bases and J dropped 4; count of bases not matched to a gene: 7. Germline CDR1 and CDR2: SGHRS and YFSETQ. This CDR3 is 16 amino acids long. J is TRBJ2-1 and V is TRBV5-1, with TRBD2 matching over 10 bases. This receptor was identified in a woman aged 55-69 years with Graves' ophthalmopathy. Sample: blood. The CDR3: CASSSGTSEVYNEQFF. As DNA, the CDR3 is TGCGCCAGCAGCTCAGGGACTAGCGAAGTATACAATGAGCAGTTCTTC.